This T cell receptor beta chain was identified in a study of CD8+ T cells in alopecia areata listed by TCRdb under 2018. The study in broad terms: Treated patients were enrolled in an open-label pilot trial of oral tofacitinib, 5 to 10 mg twice daily, for moderate-to-severe alopecia areata. Tofacitinib was given for 6 to 18 months, followed by 6 months of follow-up off drug to assess delayed response and recurrence. In treated patients, disease severity was measured using the SALT score, which gives the percentage of scalp surface area affected. In both human patients and the C3H/HeJ mouse model, the study applied high-throughput TCRbeta sequencing to look at T cell clonal expansion in alopecia areata. Scalp tissue and sorted CD4+ and CD8+ peripheral blood T cells from patchy and totalis/universalis alopecia areata patients and from healthy controls were covered by human TCRbeta sequencing. Biopsies were taken from tofacitinib-treated patients at baseline and at 4 and 24 weeks of treatment, and a later scalp biopsy was taken in several of the tofacitinib-treated patients. Scalp clonality was compared across normal scalp (n=4), patchy alopecia areata scalp (n=8), and alopecia totalis/universalis scalp (n=8). The RNA source kit depended on sample type: the PAXgene miRNA kit for fixed scalp, the miRNeasy kit for PBMCs, and the RNeasy kit for mouse skin. TCRbeta CDR3 regions were amplified by immunoSEQ multiplex PCR with 35 Vbeta forward and 13 Jbeta reverse primers.

The paper's findings and limits, for the study overall: Many expanded lesional clones persisted in scalp and blood during tofacitinib treatment, which may partly explain relapse after stopping treatment. Higher clonality and more expanded CD8+ clones were observed in lesional scalp than in normal scalp, particularly in alopecia totalis/universalis, a finding suggestive of antigenic drive. Because the treated cohort was small and included a single nonresponder, larger studies are needed to assess links between baseline CD8+ expansion and response. Compared with mice, TCR sequences shared between patients were less clear, possibly partly because of HLA diversity across the patient population. Resident alphabeta T cells in normal human skin are also sequenced, complicating scalp TCR repertoire analysis, unlike mouse skin dominated by gammadelta T cells. Tofacitinib significantly decreased scalp clonality and the number of expanded CD8+ clones among the top 100 scalp clones.

On this clone itself: Its antigen target is currently unknown. No quality values exist for individual bases; no much larger clone is one base distant.

Library preparation employed the immunoSEQ multiplex PCR assay. RNA was extracted from all samples and reverse transcribed into cDNA, which served as template for TCR sequencing. First-strand cDNA was synthesized with SuperScript III using a 2:1 mix of oligo-dT and random hexamers. Amplification bias was assessed with a synthetic immune receptor repertoire, and residual bias was removed computationally. The source study handled its data this way. After raw reads were preprocessed to remove errors, the CDR3 was defined following IMGT conventions as running from the conserved cysteine to phenylalanine. Clonality was computed by normalizing Shannon entropy by log2 of the number of productive unique TCRs and subtracting the result from 1. Whether each scalp clone was CD4 or CD8 was inferred by checking scalp TCRbeta sequences against the CD4 and CD8 repertoires from sorted blood. TCRdb's version of the immuneACCESS table is confined to in-frame rearrangements and falls short of the full clone set. An unresolved V gene accounts for under half of the shortfall where checked; the remainder is of unknown origin. The V and J calls and the clone size are those of that table, but D and trimming were determined from the DNA. This sample is represented by about 200,000 clones; roughly three fifths of them were singletons. Less than 4% of the sample comes from the top ten.

The intended sense of this specimen's time point label: 4 weeks on oral tofacitinib. The sample's treatment or condition label, decoded: oral pan-JAK inhibitor, 5-10 mg twice daily. Lesional scalp punch biopsies and peripheral blood were collected from alopecia areata patients. After PBMCs were isolated by density centrifugation and stained for CD3, CD4 and CD8, a FACSAria was used to sort CD4+ and CD8+ T cells. Inclusive of the bounding cysteine and phenylalanine, the CDR3 is 15 residues long. Only the CDR3 DNA is retained, 45 bases long and in frame from the first base. Relative to germline, V is missing 5 bases and J is missing 5 bases, with 3 bases of the junction outside any gene match. CDR1 SGHNT and CDR2 YYREEE were looked up in the germline V gene (reference sequence).

The source was CD4+ T cells sorted from blood, collected at week 4, from a patient treated with tofacitinib. The source of this sequence is a human donor with alopecia areata. The V and J genes are TRBV5-4 and TRBJ2-1, with 14 bases in between that match TRBD2. The CDR3 is CASSTTSGGDNEQFF. Read as DNA, the sequence is TGTGCCAGCAGTACGACTAGCGGGGGGGACAATGAGCAGTTCTTC. The CDR3, completed at both ends by the reference TRBV5-4 and TRBJ2-1 genes, gives the full variable domain ETGVTQSPTHLIKTRGQQVTLRCSSQSGHNTVSWYQQALGQGPQFIFQYYREEENGRGNFPPRFSGLQFPNYSSELNVNALELDDSALYLCASSTTSGGDNEQFFGPGTRLTVL.